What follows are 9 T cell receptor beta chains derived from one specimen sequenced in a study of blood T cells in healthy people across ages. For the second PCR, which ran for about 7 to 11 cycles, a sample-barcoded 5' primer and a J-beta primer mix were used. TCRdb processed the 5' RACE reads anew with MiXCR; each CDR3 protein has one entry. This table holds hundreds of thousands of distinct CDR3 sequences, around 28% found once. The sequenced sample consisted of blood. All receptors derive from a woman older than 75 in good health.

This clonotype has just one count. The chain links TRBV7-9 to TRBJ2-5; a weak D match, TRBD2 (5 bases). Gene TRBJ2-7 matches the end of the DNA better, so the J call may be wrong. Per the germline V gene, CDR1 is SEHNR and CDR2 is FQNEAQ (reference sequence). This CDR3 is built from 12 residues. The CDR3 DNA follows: TGTGCCAGCAGCTTCGGGGAATTCGAGCAGTACTTC. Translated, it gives CASSFGEFEQYF.

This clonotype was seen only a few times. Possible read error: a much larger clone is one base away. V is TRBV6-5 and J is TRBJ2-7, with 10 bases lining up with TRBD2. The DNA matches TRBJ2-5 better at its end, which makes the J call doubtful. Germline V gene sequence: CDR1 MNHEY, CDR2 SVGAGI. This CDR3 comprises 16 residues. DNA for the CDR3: TGTGCCAGCAGTTATGCTATGGCTAGCGGGGGCAAGACCCAGTACTTC. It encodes CASSYAMASGGKTQYF.

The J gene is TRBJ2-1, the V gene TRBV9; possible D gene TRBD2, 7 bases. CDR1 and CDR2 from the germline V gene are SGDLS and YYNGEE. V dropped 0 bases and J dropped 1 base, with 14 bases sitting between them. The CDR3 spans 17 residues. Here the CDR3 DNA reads TGTGCCAGCAGCGTAGAAGGGGGGGCCCTTTCCTACAATGAGCAGTTCTTC. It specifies CASSVEGGALSYNEQFF. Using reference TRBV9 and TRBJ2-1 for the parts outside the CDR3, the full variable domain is DSGVTQTPKHLITATGQRVTLRCSPRSGDLSVYWYQQSLDQGLQFLIQYYNGEERAKGNILERFSAQQFPDLHSELNLSSLELGDSALYFCASSVEGGALSYNEQFFGPGTRLTVL.

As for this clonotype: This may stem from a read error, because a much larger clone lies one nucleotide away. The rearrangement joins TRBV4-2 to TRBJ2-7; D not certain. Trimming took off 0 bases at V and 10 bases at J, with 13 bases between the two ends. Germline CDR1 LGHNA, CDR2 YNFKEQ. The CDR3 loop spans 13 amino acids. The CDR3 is CASSQDLVATQYF. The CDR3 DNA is TGTGCCAGCAGCCAAGATCTGGTGGCTACACAGTACTTC.

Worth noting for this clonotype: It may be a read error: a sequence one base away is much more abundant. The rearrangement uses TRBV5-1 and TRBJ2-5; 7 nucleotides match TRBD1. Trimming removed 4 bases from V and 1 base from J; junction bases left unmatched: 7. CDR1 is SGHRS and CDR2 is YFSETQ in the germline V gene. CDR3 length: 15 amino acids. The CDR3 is CASSTGQNPQETQYF. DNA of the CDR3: TGCGCCAGCAGCACGGGACAGAACCCCCAAGAGACCCAGTACTTC.

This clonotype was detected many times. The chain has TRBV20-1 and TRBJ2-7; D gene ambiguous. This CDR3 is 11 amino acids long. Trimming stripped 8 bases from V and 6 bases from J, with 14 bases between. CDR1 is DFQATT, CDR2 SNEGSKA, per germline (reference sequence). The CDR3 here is CSLKLGSEQYF. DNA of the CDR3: TGCAGTTTAAAGCTAGGGTCCGAGCAGTACTTC.

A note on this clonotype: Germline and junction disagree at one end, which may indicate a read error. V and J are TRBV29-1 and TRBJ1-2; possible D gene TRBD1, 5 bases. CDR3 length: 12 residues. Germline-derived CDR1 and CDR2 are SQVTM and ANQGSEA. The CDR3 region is CNVGGTDYGYTF. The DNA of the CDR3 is TGCAACGTTGGGGGGACGGACTATGGCTACACCTTC.

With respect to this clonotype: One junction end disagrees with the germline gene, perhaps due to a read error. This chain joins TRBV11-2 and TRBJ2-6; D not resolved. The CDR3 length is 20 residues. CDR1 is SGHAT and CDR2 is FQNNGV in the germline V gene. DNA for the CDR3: TGTGCCTGCAGCTTCGTAAGATCCCTCGCCAGACTGGCTGGGGCCAACGTCCTGACTTTC. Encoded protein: CACSFVRSLARLAGANVLTF.

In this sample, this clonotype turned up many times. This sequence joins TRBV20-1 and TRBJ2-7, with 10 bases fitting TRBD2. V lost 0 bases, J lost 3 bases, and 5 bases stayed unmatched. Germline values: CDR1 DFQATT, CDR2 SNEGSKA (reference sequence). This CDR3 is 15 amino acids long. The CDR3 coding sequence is TGCAGTGCTAGAGAGGGGTCTAGCGGGGGCTACGAGCAGTACTTC. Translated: CSAREGSSGGYEQYF.